This is a list of T cell receptor beta chains from one sample in a study of cytomegalovirus exposure and HLA in healthy donors. Profiled with immunoSEQ multiplex PCR; TCRdb holds only in-frame clones, not every one. This table holds some 150,000 clones, about three quarters found once. Sequenced: PBMCs. The origin of the receptors is a woman aged 30 to 39 in good health and CMV-seronegative. Both conserved end residues are part of each CDR3. The D gene is left open where the match is weak. The size field is filled for only some rows; it gives once, few, many or a size class.

V	D	J	size	CDR3	DNA
TRBV5-6	NA	TRBJ2-4	once	CASSLVQAGVGIQYF	TGTGCCAGCAGCTTGGTACAGGCCGGTGTTGGGATTCAGTACTTC
TRBV5-1	TRBD1	TRBJ1-4	few	CASSGTGARDEKLFF	TGCGCCAGCAGCGGGACAGGGGCGCGGGATGAAAAACTGTTTTTT
TRBV2	TRBD1	TRBJ1-5	NA	CASSEAIQGGNQPQHF	TGTGCCAGCAGTGAAGCGATACAGGGGGGCAATCAGCCCCAGCATTTT
TRBV29-1	TRBD2	TRBJ2-2	NA	CSVRTSQNVGELFF	TGCAGCGTCCGGACTAGCCAGAATGTCGGGGAGCTGTTTTTT
TRBV7-3	NA	TRBJ2-1	NA	CASSLEGEQFF	TGTGCCAGCAGCTTAGAGGGTGAGCAGTTCTTC
TRBV7-6	NA	TRBJ2-6	NA	CASSLEGLPGANVLTF	TGTGCCAGCAGCTTGGAGGGACTCCCTGGGGCCAACGTCCTGACTTTC
TRBV5-1	NA	TRBJ2-5	NA	CASSWGLQETQYF	TGCGCCAGCAGCTGGGGCCTCCAAGAGACCCAGTACTTC
TRBV5-6	TRBD1	TRBJ1-3	few	CASSLAYSRGSGNTIYF	TGTGCCAGCAGCTTGGCGTATAGCAGGGGGTCTGGAAACACCATATATTTT
TRBV7-8	NA	TRBJ2-1	few	CASSWSSYNEQFF	TGTGCCAGCTCCTGGAGCTCCTACAATGAGCAGTTCTTC
TRBV11-2	TRBD1	TRBJ1-3	NA	CASSRQGSGNTIYF	TGTGCCAGCAGCCGACAGGGCTCTGGAAACACCATATATTTT
TRBV7-3	NA	TRBJ2-1	NA	CASSISGGGWNEQFF	TGTGCCAGCAGTATTTCTGGGGGGGGCTGGAATGAGCAGTTCTTC
TRBV9	NA	TRBJ2-1	NA	CASSVGTMGNEQFF	TGTGCCAGCAGCGTAGGGACTATGGGCAATGAGCAGTTCTTC
TRBV7-3	TRBD2	TRBJ2-5	NA	CASSSHGVAGGQETQYF	TGTGCCAGCAGCTCCCATGGGGTAGCGGGCGGGCAAGAGACCCAGTACTTC
TRBV30	TRBD1	TRBJ2-2	NA	CAWSAGGNTGELFF	TGTGCCTGGAGTGCAGGGGGGAACACCGGGGAGCTGTTTTTT
TRBV29-1	TRBD1	TRBJ1-2	once	CSVPNRQGVYGYTF	TGCAGCGTACCCAATCGACAGGGTGTCTATGGCTACACCTTC
TRBV7-6	TRBD1	TRBJ1-2	few	CASSLDPTGDYGYTF	TGTGCCAGCAGCTTAGACCCGACAGGGGACTATGGCTACACCTTC
TRBV19	NA	TRBJ1-5	NA	CASREQFASNQPQHF	TGTGCCAGTAGGGAACAGTTCGCTAGCAATCAGCCCCAGCATTTT
TRBV7-2	NA	TRBJ1-6	NA	CASSLALRGNSPLHF	TGTGCCAGCAGCTTAGCGCTACGGGGTAATTCACCCCTCCACTTT
TRBV5-8	NA	TRBJ2-1	NA	CASSRGTGTRHNEQFF	TGTGCCAGCAGCCGAGGTACAGGGACGAGGCACAATGAGCAGTTCTTC
TRBV5-1	NA	TRBJ2-3	NA	CASSKLTDTQYF	TGCGCCAGCAGCAAGCTAACGGATACGCAGTATTTT
TRBV5-1	TRBD1	TRBJ1-6	NA	CASSLGGQQDSPLHF	TGCGCCAGCAGCTTGGGGGGACAGCAAGATTCACCCCTCCACTTT
TRBV25-1	NA	TRBJ2-7	NA	CASSRGQSYEQYF	TGTGCCAGCAGTCGTGGACAGTCCTACGAGCAGTACTTC